This T cell receptor beta chain derives from a study of blood T cell repertoires in COVID-19. Study in general: Sites across the United States, Italy and Spain contributed samples from acute and convalescent COVID-19.

CDR1 and CDR2 from the germline V gene are SNHLY and FYNNEI. CDR3 length: 13 amino acids. V lost 9 bases and J 4 bases, leaving 13 bases between the germline ends. TCRdb's table, derived via immunoSEQ multiplex PCR, lists solely in-frame clones and lacks some. The sample includes 400,000 to 500,000 clones, about 88% of them seen just once. The study recruited exposed participants who had met a COVID-19 case within 2 weeks before entry. This receptor was identified in a young woman who had been exposed to COVID-19. The chain links TRBV2 to TRBJ1-5; possible D gene TRBD1, 6 bases. The sequenced sample was PBMCs or T cells enriched from blood (not recorded which). DNA of the CDR3: TGTGCCAGTAACAGGGAGGGAAATCAGCCCCAGCATTTT. Protein product: CASNREGNQPQHF.